The 21 T cell receptor beta chains in this list originate from one sample, sequenced in a study of T cells in Graves' hyperthyroidism and ophthalmopathy. TCR beta CDR3 regions were amplified from RNA. RT-PCR in the first round (using the HTBI primer set) targeted the TCR CDR3. TCRdb itself ran the multiplex PCR reads through MiXCR, one entry per CDR3 protein. The table records some 270,000 distinct CDR3 sequences, about an eighth of them present only once. Sequences were obtained from blood. Receptors were obtained from a woman aged 25 to 39 with Graves' hyperthyroidism that later progressed to Graves' ophthalmopathy.

In its sample, this clonotype was seen many times. CDR3 region: CASSPIPEKLFF. Here the CDR3 DNA reads TGTGCCAGCAGTCCAATCCCTGAAAAACTGTTTTTT. The rearrangement links TRBV28 to TRBJ1-4; no clear D gene. V was pared by 5 bases and J by 7 bases, with 8 bases between. This CDR3 is built from 12 residues. Germline V gene sequence: CDR1 MDHEN, CDR2 SYDVKM.

This clonotype was picked up many times. The chain uses TRBV28 and TRBJ1-5; maybe TRBD1 (6 bases). The germline V and J ends were trimmed by 6 bases and 1 base, with 10 bases remaining between them. Germline V lookup: CDR1 MDHEN, CDR2 SYDVKM. The CDR3 sequence is 14 residues long. The CDR3 here is CASRRGQSNQPQHF. CDR3 in DNA: TGTGCCAGCAGGCGTGGACAGAGCAATCAGCCCCAGCATTTT.

This clonotype occurred many times. DNA for the CDR3: TGCGCCAGCAGCTTGTACAGGGGGCGCGACTACGAGCAGTACTTC. This codes for CASSLYRGRDYEQYF. This chain connects TRBV5-1 to TRBJ2-7; 9 nucleotides match TRBD1. The CDR3 is 15 amino acids. Germline assignment: CDR1 SGHRS and CDR2 YFSETQ. Trimming at V came to 1 base and at J to 3 bases, leaving 5 bases not matched to a gene. The variable domain in full, with the rest retrieved from reference TRBV5-1 and TRBJ2-7, is KAGVTQTPRYLIKTRGQQVTLSCSPISGHRSVSWYQQTPGQGLQFLFEYFSETQRNKGNFPGRFSGRQFSNSRSEMNVSTLELGDSALYLCASSLYRGRDYEQYFGPGTRLTVT.

This clonotype showed up just a few times. A much larger clone is a single base away; this may be a read error. The rearrangement joins TRBV20-1 to TRBJ2-7; 10 bases line up with TRBD2. This CDR3 has 15 residues. The V gene's germline CDR1 is DFQATT and CDR2 SNEGSKA (reference sequence). CDR3 residues: CRARDPASGRREQYF. CDR3 nucleotide sequence: TGCAGAGCTAGAGATCCCGCTAGCGGGAGACGCGAGCAGTACTTC.

As for this clonotype: One end of the junction fails to match germline, which may point to a read error. This chain links TRBV6-2 or TRBV6-3 with TRBJ2-2; 7 bases align to TRBD1. Germline values: CDR1 MNHEY, CDR2 SVGEGT. This CDR3 contains 13 residues. This CDR3 is CASKGQNTEELFF. In DNA form, the CDR3 reads TGTGCCAGCAAGGGACAGAACACCGAGGAGCTGTTTTTT.

The rearrangement joins TRBV27 to TRBJ2-7; 7 positions match TRBD1. With 2 bases clipped from V and 0 bases from J, the junction kept 7 bases outside the gene matches. The germline gives CDR1 MNHEY, CDR2 SMNVEV (reference sequence). CDR3 size: 16 residues. The CDR3 region is CASSLQGVRHSYEQYF. As DNA, the CDR3 is TGTGCCAGCAGTTTACAGGGGGTTAGACACTCCTACGAGCAGTACTTC.

This clonotype has a handful of counts. The chain uses TRBV27 and TRBJ2-1; either TRBD1 or TRBD2 may fit D (6 bases each). The V end lost 10 bases, the J end lost 8 bases, and 18 bases lay between the germline ends. CDR1 is MNHEY, CDR2 SMNVEV, per germline (reference sequence). The CDR3 is made up of 13 amino acids. The CDR3 protein is CATGGEESYEQFF. CDR3 sequence (DNA): TGTGCCACCGGGGGCGAGGAGTCCTATGAGCAGTTCTTC.

The sample holds many counts of this clonotype. The chain couples TRBV12-3 or TRBV12-4 to TRBJ2-2, with TRBD1 matching over 9 bases. The CDR3 is 14 residues long. Trimming cost V 5 bases and J 4 bases; bases outside gene matches: 2. The CDR3 region is CASSTDRGTGELFF. The CDR3 DNA follows: TGTGCCAGCAGTACGGACAGGGGCACCGGGGAGCTGTTTTTT.

This clonotype was detected ten times or more. V is TRBV7-2 and J is TRBJ2-5; 10 positions agree with TRBD1. Looked up from germline, CDR1 is SGHTA and CDR2 is FQGNSA. V trimming: 0 bases; J trimming: 5 bases; junction bases outside the gene matches: 6. The CDR3 length is 16 residues. CDR3 DNA: TGTGCCAGCAGCTTAGCGGGGACAGGGGTGAGGGAGACCCAGTACTTC. Its protein product is CASSLAGTGVRETQYF. The full variable domain, with the rest looked up from reference TRBV7-2 and TRBJ2-5, is GAGVSQSPSNKVTEKGKDVELRCDPISGHTALYWYRQSLGQGLEFLIYFQGNSAPDKSGLPSDRFSAERTGGSVSTLTIQRTQQEDSAVYLCASSLAGTGVRETQYFGPGTRLLVL.

This clonotype was observed many times. The chain combines TRBV18 with TRBJ2-2, with 7 bases matching TRBD1. This CDR3 comprises 15 residues. J gave up 4 bases and V 3 bases, and 5 bases lay outside the gene matches. Germline CDR1 is KGHSH and CDR2 is LQKENI. In DNA form, the CDR3 reads TGTGCCAGCTCACCTCGGGACAGAGGCACCGGGGAGCTGTTTTTT. As protein: CASSPRDRGTGELFF.

This clonotype was observed a handful of times. This chain uses TRBV3-1 with TRBJ2-7; D might be TRBD1 (6 bases). This CDR3 comprises 14 residues. Germline V gene sequence: CDR1 LGHDT, CDR2 YNNKEL (reference sequence). The V gene lost 6 bases and the J gene lost 2 bases, with 14 bases spanning the gap. This CDR3 reads CASSRDITTYEQYF. In DNA, the CDR3 is TGTGCCAGCAGTCGGGACATAACCACCTACGAGCAGTACTTC.

This clonotype was recorded at least ten times. The rearrangement links TRBV7-9 to TRBJ2-1, with 7 bases that match TRBD2. The germline gives CDR1 SEHNR, CDR2 FQNEAQ (reference sequence). The CDR3 runs to 16 residues. Germline trimming cut 3 bases from V and 9 bases from J; bases unmatched to any gene: 14. Written as DNA, the CDR3 is TGTGCCAGCAGCTTCCGCGTTCCGGGAGGCCCCACTGAGCAGTTCTTC. It encodes CASSFRVPGGPTEQFF.

This clonotype has only a few counts. The chain uses TRBV29-1 and TRBJ2-3, with 8 bases identical to TRBD2. Trimming cost V 7 bases and J 0 bases; bases outside gene matches: 6. The CDR3 consists of 14 residues. The germline V gene encodes CDR1 SQVTM and CDR2 ANQGSEA. The CDR3: CSELAEGSTDTQYF. The CDR3 DNA is TGCAGCGAACTAGCGGAGGGGAGCACAGATACGCAGTATTTT.

This clonotype has a count of ten or more. The chain joins TRBV27 to TRBJ2-1, with 7 bases matching TRBD2. The germline V gene has CDR1 MNHEY and CDR2 SMNVEV (reference sequence). The CDR3 is 16 amino acids. V shed 4 bases and J 0 bases; nucleotides not matched to a gene: 6. The CDR3 loop reads CASSWGGPASYNEQFF. CDR3 bases: TGTGCCAGCAGTTGGGGGGGACCGGCCTCCTACAATGAGCAGTTCTTC.

The V and J genes are TRBV19 and TRBJ1-1; D may be TRBD1 (5 bases). This CDR3 contains 11 residues. Germline CDR1 LNHDA, CDR2 SQIVND (reference sequence). Trimming took off 5 bases at V and 9 bases at J, with 10 bases between the two ends. Here the CDR3 reads CASSRDSQAFF. The CDR3 nucleotides read TGTGCCAGTAGTCGAGACAGCCAAGCTTTCTTT. Drawing the rest from reference TRBV19 and TRBJ1-1, the complete variable domain is DGGITQSPKYLFRKEGQNVTLSCEQNLNHDAMYWYRQDPGQGLRLIYYSQIVNDFQKGDIAEGYSVSREKKESFPLTVTSAQKNPTAFYLCASSRDSQAFFGQGTRLTVV.

The table lists this clonotype with many counts. The chain is built from TRBV6-2 or TRBV6-3 and TRBJ1-6, with D perhaps matching TRBD1 (6 bases). CDR3 length: 15 amino acids. CDR1 and CDR2 from the germline V gene are MNHEY and SVGEGT. V was trimmed by 5 bases and J by 0 bases, leaving 8 bases between them. CDR3 protein: CASSADSSYNSPLHF. As DNA, the CDR3 is TGTGCCAGCAGTGCGGACAGCTCCTATAATTCACCCCTCCACTTT.

The chain recombines TRBV24-1 with TRBJ2-2, with D possibly being TRBD1 (6 bases). CDR1 KGHDR and CDR2 SFDVKD come from the germline V gene. V gave up 4 bases and J gave up 6 bases, with 17 bases separating them. CDR3 length: 16 amino acids. CDR3 nucleotide sequence: TGTGCCACCAGTGACACCGACAGGACGCCGCCCGGGGAGCTGTTTTTT. Protein product: CATSDTDRTPPGELFF.

Many counts were recorded for this clonotype. The chain links TRBV11-2 to TRBJ2-5; 12 positions match TRBD2. The CDR3 spans 17 residues. J lost 5 bases, V lost 5 bases, and 12 bases had no gene match. Germline V gene sequence: CDR1 SGHAT, CDR2 FQNNGV. The chain's CDR3 is CASSIGATSGRRETQYF. In DNA, the CDR3 is TGTGCCAGCAGCATTGGAGCGACTAGCGGGAGAAGGGAGACCCAGTACTTC.

This clonotype showed up many times. CDR3 DNA: TGCAGCGTTGAAGAGGAGGCGACAACCGAGCAGTACTTC. This codes for CSVEEEATTEQYF. This chain connects TRBV29-1 to TRBJ2-7, with a possible D match to TRBD2 (5 bases). V gave up 0 bases and J gave up 6 bases, with 12 bases separating them. Germline CDR1 reads SQVTM; CDR2 reads ANQGSEA. The CDR3 totals 13 residues.

This clonotype was counted ten times or more. The rearrangement links TRBV7-2 to TRBJ1-4; D gene ambiguous. CDR3 length equals 15 residues. V was trimmed by 5 bases and J by 3 bases, leaving 13 bases between them. CDR1 and CDR2 (germline): SGHTA, FQGNSA. This CDR3 reads CASSPKAGSNEKLFF. The CDR3 DNA reads TGTGCCAGCAGCCCGAAGGCGGGATCTAATGAAAAACTGTTTTTT.

This clonotype has just a few counts. The J gene is TRBJ2-1, the V gene TRBV6-1; 11 positions agree with TRBD2. The V segment lost 7 bases and the J segment 8 bases; nucleotides outside the gene matches: 7. The length of the CDR3 is 14 residues. CDR1 is MNHNS and CDR2 is SASEGT in the germline V gene. The CDR3 loop reads CASTTLAGDDEQFF. Written as DNA, the CDR3 is TGTGCCAGCACCACACTAGCGGGAGACGATGAGCAGTTCTTC.